These T cell receptor beta chains were read from a single sample in a study of T cell changes during pregnancy in multiple sclerosis. Sequencing used immunoSEQ multiplex PCR; TCRdb keeps in-frame clones, though not all of them. Of 30,000 to 35,000 clones detected, 88% appear once; the ten largest clones hold approximately 0.74%. The starting material was CD4+ T cells from peripheral blood mononuclear cells, obtained in the first trimester of pregnancy. The receptors derive from a female donor in good health, enrolled as a control in a pregnancy study. CDR3s include the opening cysteine and the closing phenylalanine or tryptophan. The listing skips clone size in some rows; elsewhere it reads once, few, many or a size class.

>TRBV6-1|.|TRBJ2-1
CASSENINEQFF
>TRBV14|few|TRBJ1-1
CASSHRQGSEAFF
>TRBV18|.|TRBJ1-4
CASSPTVAANEKLFF
>TRBV6-1|.|TRBJ1-5
CASRTGNQPQHF
>TRBV19|.|TRBJ2-5
CASSAQGQGAGETQYF
>TRBV27|once|TRBJ1-2
CASSLVGQGARNYGYTF
>TRBV5-1|.|TRBJ2-7
CASSLDRARSYEQYF
>TRBV5-1|.|TRBJ1-2
CASSETGSYGYTF
>TRBV4-3|.|TRBJ1-6
CASSQEARGANSPLHF
>TRBV30|.|TRBJ1-3
CACTGIARGNTIYF
>TRBV27|.|TRBJ2-5
CASSPDRGPETQYF
>TRBV11-3|.|TRBJ1-1
CASSFQGDTEAFF
>TRBV15|.|TRBJ2-5
CATSSRQGGQETQYF
>TRBV30|.|TRBJ2-2
CAWRGGGAAGELFF
>TRBV30|.|TRBJ2-4
CAWSVVGAGGIQYF
>TRBV4-1|.|TRBJ2-7
CASSQEKRQGKYEQYF
>TRBV6-1|.|TRBJ1-5
CASSAGQGWWGNQPQHF
>TRBV15|.|TRBJ2-5
CATSTALRGVQETQYF
>TRBV21-1|.|TRBJ2-3
CASIPRDRATDTQYF
>TRBV29-1|.|TRBJ2-1
CSGVRDNEQFF
>TRBV13|.|TRBJ1-5
CASSLGLYSNQPQHF
>TRBV11-3|once|TRBJ2-5
CASSLFNSQETQYF
>TRBV11-3|once|TRBJ1-1
CASSLTTGFTEAFF
>TRBV27|once|TRBJ2-1
CASSLGLQGVNEQFF
>TRBV11-3|once|TRBJ2-5
CASSSGAGETQYF
>TRBV5-4|.|TRBJ2-2
CASSWTSGTGELFF
>TRBV6-5|.|TRBJ2-7
CASSYSSQGLMNEQYF
>TRBV11-2|.|TRBJ1-5
CASSLDRNQPQHF
>TRBV11-1|.|TRBJ2-6
CASSLDSSGANVLTF
>TRBV2|.|TRBJ2-4
CASSSGLAGNIQYF
>TRBV7-6|.|TRBJ2-7
CASSLGYSRNSYEQYF
>TRBV6-6|.|TRBJ1-5
CASRTPTFSQPQHF
>TRBV7-3|.|TRBJ1-1
CASSPGQGYTEAFF
>TRBV30|medium-sized|TRBJ1-1
CAWSPPGTTNTEAFF
>TRBV6-6|.|TRBJ1-1
CASSYDRANTEAFF
>TRBV5-4|.|TRBJ2-3
CASSRPGLGTDTQYF
>TRBV11-3|.|TRBJ2-1
CASSLSRQGTAVQFF
>TRBV7-2|.|TRBJ2-3
CASSPGTADTQYF
>TRBV7-2|.|TRBJ2-5
CASSLEALAGQETQYF
>TRBV11-3|.|TRBJ1-1
CASSPDPQQTTEAFF
>TRBV25-1|.|TRBJ2-5
CASSGTSGETQYF
>TRBV6-1|.|TRBJ1-1
CASSPNREFYTEAFF
>TRBV7-2|.|TRBJ1-4
CASSWTGRDEKLFF
>TRBV6-1|.|TRBJ2-6
CASSAGWQGATGANVLTF
>TRBV19|.|TRBJ1-5
CASSTGHRNQPQHF
>TRBV4-3|once|TRBJ2-3
CASSQDDTSTDTQYF
>TRBV6-6|.|TRBJ1-1
CASSYSDRGAEAFF
>TRBV7-2|once|TRBJ2-5
CASSFAGEETQYF